This T cell receptor (beta chain) was captured by sequencing in a study of patients and donors after allogeneic stem cell transplantation. Germline V gives CDR1 SGHVS, CDR2 FNYEAQ. CDR3 length: 16 amino acids. The ends lost 5 bases at V and 0 bases at J; junction bases unmatched: 8. TCRdb used MiXCR to reprocess the RT-PCR reads, holding one entry per CDR3 protein. Of about a million distinct CDR3 sequences listed, about a sixth are singletons. The sequence was obtained from a human donor who was either an allogeneic HSCT recipient or a stem cell or donor lymphocyte infusion donor (not recorded which). It is not recorded whose cells these are; they may come from a transplant donor. The chain is built from TRBV7-6 and TRBJ2-7; 9 bases match TRBD2. Sequencing used blood, either unsorted or a sorted T cell fraction (not recorded which). The CDR3 protein is CASSPTSGRSSYEQYF. Here the CDR3 DNA reads TGTGCCAGCAGCCCGACTAGCGGCCGCAGCTCCTACGAGCAGTACTTC.